Listed below are T cell receptor beta chains from one sample, sequenced in a study of response to subunit inactivated influenza vaccine. TCRdb passed the RT-PCR reads through MiXCR, listing each CDR3 protein once. The sample includes 550,000 to 650,000 distinct CDR3 sequences, 12% seen only once; the top ten take 10%. This sample comprised PBMCs from blood, obtained on the day of vaccination. The source of these receptors is a man aged 50 to 59 who received an inactivated influenza vaccine. The CDR3 runs from the conserved cysteine through the conserved F or W. The order of the fields is V gene, clone size, D gene, J gene, CDR3 protein, CDR3 DNA. A D gene is named only where the DNA matches it firmly. Clone size is given for some rows only: seen once, a few or many times, or a class if the clone is expanded.

v_gene: TRBV24-1; abundance: .; d_gene: .; j_gene: TRBJ2-6; CDR3aa: CATSERSGANVLTF; CDR3nt: TGTGCCACCAGTGAAAGATCTGGGGCCAACGTCCTGACTTTC
v_gene: TRBV12-3/TRBV12-4; abundance: many; d_gene: TRBD2; j_gene: TRBJ2-5; CDR3aa: CASSFAGGRVVTQYF; CDR3nt: TGTGCCAGCAGTTTCGCGGGAGGGCGGGTCGTGACCCAGTACTTC
v_gene: TRBV7-9; abundance: few; d_gene: .; j_gene: TRBJ1-2; CDR3aa: CASSLKVAEGYTF; CDR3nt: TGTGCCAGCAGCTTAAAAGTTGCAGAGGGCTACACCTTC
v_gene: TRBV9; abundance: .; d_gene: TRBD1; j_gene: TRBJ1-1; CDR3aa: CASSEGTGSNTKAFF; CDR3nt: TGTGCCAGCAGCGAGGGGACAGGGTCGAACACTAAAGCTTTCTTT
v_gene: TRBV7-9; abundance: .; d_gene: .; j_gene: TRBJ1-5; CDR3aa: CASSLASFGQPQHF; CDR3nt: TGTGCCAGCAGCTTAGCAAGCTTCGGTCAGCCCCAGCATTTT
v_gene: TRBV5-1; abundance: .; d_gene: TRBD2; j_gene: TRBJ2-1; CDR3aa: CASSGTSVHNEQFF; CDR3nt: TGCGCCAGCTCAGGGACTAGCGTCCACAATGAGCAGTTCTTC
v_gene: TRBV12-3/TRBV12-4; abundance: .; d_gene: .; j_gene: TRBJ1-1; CDR3aa: CASSFDSATEAFF; CDR3nt: TGTGCCAGCAGTTTCGACAGTGCGACTGAAGCTTTCTTT
v_gene: TRBV7-9; abundance: many; d_gene: .; j_gene: TRBJ2-4; CDR3aa: CASSLTGNIQYF; CDR3nt: TGTGCCAGCAGCTTGACGGGAAACATTCAGTACTTC
v_gene: TRBV12-3/TRBV12-4; abundance: many; d_gene: .; j_gene: TRBJ1-5; CDR3aa: CASRVAGDQPQHF; CDR3nt: TGTGCCAGCCGCGTTGCAGGAGATCAGCCCCAGCATTTT
v_gene: TRBV14; abundance: .; d_gene: .; j_gene: TRBJ2-3; CDR3aa: CASSPIDITYTQYF; CDR3nt: TGTGCCAGCAGCCCGATCGATATCACATATACGCAGTATTTT